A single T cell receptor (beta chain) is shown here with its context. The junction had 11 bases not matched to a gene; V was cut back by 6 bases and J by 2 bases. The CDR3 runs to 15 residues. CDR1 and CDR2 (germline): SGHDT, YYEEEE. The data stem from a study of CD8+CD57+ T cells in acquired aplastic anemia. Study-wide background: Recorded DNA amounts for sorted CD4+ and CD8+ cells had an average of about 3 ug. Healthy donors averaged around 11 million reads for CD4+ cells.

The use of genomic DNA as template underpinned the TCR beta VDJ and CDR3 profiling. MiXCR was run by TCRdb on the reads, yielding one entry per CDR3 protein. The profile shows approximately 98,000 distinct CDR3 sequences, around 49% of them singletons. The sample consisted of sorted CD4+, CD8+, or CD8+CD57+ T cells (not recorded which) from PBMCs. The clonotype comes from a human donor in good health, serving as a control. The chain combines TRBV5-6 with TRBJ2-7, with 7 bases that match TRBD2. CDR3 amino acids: CASTDGGTDAYEQYF. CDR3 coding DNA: TGTGCCAGCACCGACGGGGGGACCGACGCCTACGAGCAGTACTTC.